This TCR beta chain stems from a study of OX40 agonist ivuxolimab in advanced cancers. At the level of the study: Every 2 weeks, ivuxolimab was infused into the patients intravenously at between 0.01 and 10 mg/kg.

From germline, CDR1 is KGHSH and CDR2 LQKENI. The CDR3 is made up of 16 amino acids. Repertoires were generated with immunoSEQ multiplex PCR, while TCRdb's copy carries only in-frame clones and drops some. The sample yields tens of thousands of clones, 80% to 85% seen once. Study results and limitations: Expanded clones belonging to CD8+ T cells outnumbered, on average, those of CD4+. Patients with a partial response at 0.1-3.0 mg/kg had among the lowest clonal expansion.

As to this clone: The antigen is unknown. The junction and the germline gene differ at one end; a read error may be behind it.

Sequencing was performed on CD4+ or CD8+ T cells sorted from blood, taken in a trial of the OX40 agonist ivuxolimab. The V gene is TRBV18, the J gene TRBJ2-1, with D perhaps matching TRBD1 (6 bases). The clonotype was recovered from an adult with an advanced solid tumor such as melanoma, head and neck, liver or kidney cancer. The CDR3, as DNA: TGTGCCAGCTCACCACCGGTTTGGAACAGGGAAGAGCAACATATCTTC. Its translation is CASSPPVWNREEQHIF.